The T cell receptor (beta chain) described here comes from a study of prognosis after radiotherapy for stage I lung cancer. Study-wide points: The tumor specificity of expanded TCR clones remained undetermined.

Peripheral blood was collected in volumes of around 6 milliliters at each of two time points. Points on this clonotype: The antigen is undetermined.

TCR beta CDR3 amplification from genomic DNA was performed by two-round multiplex PCR. First-round PCR used primers specific to each TRBV and TRBJ gene. TCRdb reprocessed the multiplex PCR reads via MiXCR and lists one record per CDR3 protein. The sample has about 19,000 distinct CDR3 sequences, about three fifths seen once. This receptor was identified in a donor aged 50 or older with non-small cell lung cancer. Specimen: PBMCs, collected before or after stereotactic body radiation therapy (not recorded which).

The DNA for the CDR3 is TGCAGTGCTAGAGCCGGGACAGGGTATAAGGGCTATGGCTACACCTTC. This gives the protein CSARAGTGYKGYGYTF. V is TRBV20-1 and J is TRBJ1-2; 9 nucleotides match TRBD1. Unmatched junction bases numbered 10, after V lost 1 base and J lost 4 bases. The CDR3 runs 16 residues. Germline V CDR1 and CDR2: DFQATT, SNEGSKA (reference sequence).